This T cell receptor beta chain appears in the sequencing data of a study of T cell changes during pregnancy in multiple sclerosis. TCRdb's copy holds only in-frame clones and misses some; the assay was immunoSEQ multiplex PCR. The data contain tens of thousands of clones, roughly nine tenths of them seen just once; the ten biggest clones take up 5.4%. The material was peripheral blood, obtained in the third trimester of pregnancy. This clonotype originated in a female donor in good health, enrolled as a control in a pregnancy study.

This CDR3 reads CASSLPEDQQGSPQYF. The CDR3 region has the DNA TGTGCCAGCAGTTTACCCGAGGACCAGCAGGGATCGCCCCAGTACTTC. The rearrangement joins TRBV28 to TRBJ2-5; possible D gene TRBD1, 5 bases. V was shortened by 2 bases and J by 9 bases, with 22 bases between the two germline ends. The CDR3 length is 16 residues. Per the germline V gene, CDR1 is MDHEN and CDR2 is SYDVKM.